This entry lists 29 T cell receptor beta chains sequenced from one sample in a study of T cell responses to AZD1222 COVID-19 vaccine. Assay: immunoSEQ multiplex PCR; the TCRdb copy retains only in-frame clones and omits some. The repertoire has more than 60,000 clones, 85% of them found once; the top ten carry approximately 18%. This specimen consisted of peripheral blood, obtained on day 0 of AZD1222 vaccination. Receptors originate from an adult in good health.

This CDR3 is CASSYFGEQFF. CDR3 in DNA: TGTGCCAGCAGTTACTTCGGTGAGCAGTTCTTC. The chain couples TRBV6-2 or TRBV6-3 to TRBJ2-1; D is undetermined. Germline CDR1 is MNHEY and CDR2 is SVGEGT. This CDR3 is built from 11 residues. Trimming cost V 1 base and J 9 bases, with 4 bases left between them.

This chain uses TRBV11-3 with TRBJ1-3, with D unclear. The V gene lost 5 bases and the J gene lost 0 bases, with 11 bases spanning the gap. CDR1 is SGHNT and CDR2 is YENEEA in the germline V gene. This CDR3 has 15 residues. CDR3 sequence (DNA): TGTGCCAGCAGCGTCGGGCCAAGCTCTGGAAACACCATATATTTT. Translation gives CASSVGPSSGNTIYF.

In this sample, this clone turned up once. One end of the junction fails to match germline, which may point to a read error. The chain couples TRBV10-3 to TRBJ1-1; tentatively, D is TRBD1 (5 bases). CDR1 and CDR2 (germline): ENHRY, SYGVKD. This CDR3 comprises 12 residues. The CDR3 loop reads CAISESLWDGYF. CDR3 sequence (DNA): TGTGCCATCAGTGAGTCCCTGTGGGACGGTTACTTT.

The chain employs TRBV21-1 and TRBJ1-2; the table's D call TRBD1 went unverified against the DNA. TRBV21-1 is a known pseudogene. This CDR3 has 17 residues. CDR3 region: CASSELTGPAINYGYTF. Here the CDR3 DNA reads TGTGCCAGCAGCGAACTGACAGGTCCGGCCATTAACTATGGCTACACCTTC.

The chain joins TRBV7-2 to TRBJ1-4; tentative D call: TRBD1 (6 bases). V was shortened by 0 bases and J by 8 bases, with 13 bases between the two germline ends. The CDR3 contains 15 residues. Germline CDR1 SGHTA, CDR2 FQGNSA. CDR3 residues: CASSLARGNREKLFF. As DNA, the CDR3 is TGTGCCAGCAGCTTAGCGAGGGGGAACAGAGAAAAACTGTTTTTT.

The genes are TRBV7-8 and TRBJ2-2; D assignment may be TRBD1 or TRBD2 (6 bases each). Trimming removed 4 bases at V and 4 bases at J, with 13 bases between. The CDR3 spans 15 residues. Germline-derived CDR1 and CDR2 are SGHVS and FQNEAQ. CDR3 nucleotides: TGTGCCAGCAGCTCCCGACTAGGGGGCACCGGGGAGCTGTTTTTT. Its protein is CASSSRLGGTGELFF.

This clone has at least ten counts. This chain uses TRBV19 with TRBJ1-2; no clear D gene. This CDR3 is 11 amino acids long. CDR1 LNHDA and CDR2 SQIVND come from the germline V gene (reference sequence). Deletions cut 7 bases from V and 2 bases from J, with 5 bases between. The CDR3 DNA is TGTGCCAGTATGAACAACTATGGCTACACCTTC. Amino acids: CASMNNYGYTF.

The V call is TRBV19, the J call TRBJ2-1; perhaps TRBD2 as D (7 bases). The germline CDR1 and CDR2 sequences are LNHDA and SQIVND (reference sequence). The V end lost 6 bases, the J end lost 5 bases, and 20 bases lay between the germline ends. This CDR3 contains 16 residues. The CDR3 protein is CASRERGGGTHNEQFF. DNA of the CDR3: TGTGCCAGTAGGGAACGCGGGGGCGGGACCCACAATGAGCAGTTCTTC.

CDR3: CSVAGQPFDMNTEAFF. The CDR3 nucleotides are TGCAGCGTTGCTGGGCAGCCCTTCGACATGAACACTGAAGCTTTCTTT. The V gene is TRBV29-1, the J gene TRBJ1-1; D ambiguous. Trimming took off 4 bases at V and 0 bases at J, with 18 bases between the two ends. The CDR3 runs to 16 residues. The V gene's germline CDR1 is SQVTM and CDR2 ANQGSEA.

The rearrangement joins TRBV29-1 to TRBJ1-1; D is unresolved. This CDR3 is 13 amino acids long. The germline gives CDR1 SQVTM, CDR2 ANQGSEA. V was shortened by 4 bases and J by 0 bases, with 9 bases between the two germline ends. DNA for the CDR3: TGCAGCGTTGCCTCTGGGATGAACACTGAAGCTTTCTTT. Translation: CSVASGMNTEAFF.

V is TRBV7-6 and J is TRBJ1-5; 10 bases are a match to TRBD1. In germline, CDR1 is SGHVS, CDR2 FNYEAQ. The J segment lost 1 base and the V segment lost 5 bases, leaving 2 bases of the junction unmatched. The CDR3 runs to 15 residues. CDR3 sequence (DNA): TGTGCCAGCAGCCCGGACAGGGGGAGCAATCAGCCCCAGCATTTT. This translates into CASSPDRGSNQPQHF.

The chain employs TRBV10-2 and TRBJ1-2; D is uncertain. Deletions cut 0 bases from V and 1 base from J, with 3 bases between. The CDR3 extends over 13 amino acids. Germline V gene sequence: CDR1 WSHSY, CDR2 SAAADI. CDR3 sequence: CASSESNNYGYTF. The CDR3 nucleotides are TGCGCCAGCAGTGAGTCGAATAACTATGGCTACACCTTC.

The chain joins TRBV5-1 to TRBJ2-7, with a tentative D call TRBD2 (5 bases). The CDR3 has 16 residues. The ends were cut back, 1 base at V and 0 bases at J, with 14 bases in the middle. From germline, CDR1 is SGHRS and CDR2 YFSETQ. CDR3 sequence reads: CASSLQEGPPSYEQYF. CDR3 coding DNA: TGCGCCAGCAGCTTGCAAGAGGGTCCCCCCTCCTACGAGCAGTACTTC.

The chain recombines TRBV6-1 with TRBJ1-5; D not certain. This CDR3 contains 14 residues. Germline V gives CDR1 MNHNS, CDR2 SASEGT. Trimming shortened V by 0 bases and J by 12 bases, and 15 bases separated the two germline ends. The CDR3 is CASSEASSSKSQHF. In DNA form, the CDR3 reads TGTGCCAGCAGTGAAGCGAGCTCGAGCAAGAGCCAGCATTTT.

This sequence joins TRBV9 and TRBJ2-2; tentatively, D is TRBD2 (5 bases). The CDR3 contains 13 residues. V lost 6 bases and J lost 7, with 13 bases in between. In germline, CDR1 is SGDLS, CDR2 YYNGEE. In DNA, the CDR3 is TGTGCCAGCACCCCTAGCTGGCACGGGGAGCTGTTTTTT. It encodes CASTPSWHGELFF.

The CDR3 reads CAISPMGGSGEKLFF. Written as DNA, the CDR3 is TGTGCCATCAGTCCGATGGGGGGTAGTGGTGAAAAACTGTTTTTT. This chain joins TRBV10-3 and TRBJ1-4, with D perhaps matching TRBD1 (5 bases). CDR3 size: 15 residues. Between the trimmed V and J ends, which lost 5 bases and 7 bases, there was a span of 17 bases. Germline-derived CDR1 and CDR2 are ENHRY and SYGVKD.

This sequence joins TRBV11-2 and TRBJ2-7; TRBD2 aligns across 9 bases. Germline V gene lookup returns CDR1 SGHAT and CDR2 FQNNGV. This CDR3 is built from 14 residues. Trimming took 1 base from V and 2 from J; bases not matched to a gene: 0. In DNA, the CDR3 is TGTGCCAGCAGCTTAGTAGCGGGGGCCTACGAGCAGTACTTC. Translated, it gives CASSLVAGAYEQYF.

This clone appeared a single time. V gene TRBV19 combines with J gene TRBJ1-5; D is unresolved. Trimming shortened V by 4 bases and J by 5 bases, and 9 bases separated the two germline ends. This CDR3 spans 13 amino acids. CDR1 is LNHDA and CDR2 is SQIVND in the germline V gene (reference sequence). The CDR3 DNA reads TGTGCCAGTAGTAGGGAAAGGGATCAGCCCCAGCATTTT. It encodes CASSRERDQPQHF. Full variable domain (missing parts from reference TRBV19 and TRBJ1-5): DGGITQSPKYLFRKEGQNVTLSCEQNLNHDAMYWYRQDPGQGLRLIYYSQIVNDFQKGDIAEGYSVSREKKESFPLTVTSAQKNPTAFYLCASSRERDQPQHFGDGTRLSIL.

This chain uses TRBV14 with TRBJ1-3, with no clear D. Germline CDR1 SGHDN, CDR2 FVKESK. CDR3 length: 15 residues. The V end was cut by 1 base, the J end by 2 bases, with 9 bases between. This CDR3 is CASSQGRGAGNTIYF. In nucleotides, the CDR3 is TGTGCCAGCAGCCAAGGTCGGGGAGCTGGAAACACCATATATTTT.

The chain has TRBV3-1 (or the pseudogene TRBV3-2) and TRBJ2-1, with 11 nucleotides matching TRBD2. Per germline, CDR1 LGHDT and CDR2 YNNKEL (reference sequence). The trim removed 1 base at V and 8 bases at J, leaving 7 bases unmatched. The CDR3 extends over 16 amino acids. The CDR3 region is CASSQATSGVRHEQFF. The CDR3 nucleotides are TGTGCCAGCAGCCAAGCGACTAGCGGGGTAAGACATGAGCAGTTCTTC.

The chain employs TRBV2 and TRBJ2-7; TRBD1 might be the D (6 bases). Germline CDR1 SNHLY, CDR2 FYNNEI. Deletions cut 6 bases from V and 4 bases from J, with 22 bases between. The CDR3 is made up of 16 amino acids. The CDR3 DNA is TGTGCCAGCAGCCCCGGACAGATCAAAATACCTTACGAGCAGTACTTC. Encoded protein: CASSPGQIKIPYEQYF. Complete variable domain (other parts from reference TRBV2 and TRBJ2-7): EPEVTQTPSHQVTQMGQEVILRCVPISNHLYFYWYRQILGQKVEFLVSFYNNEISEKSEIFDDQFSVERPDGSNFTLKIRSTKLEDSAMYFCASSPGQIKIPYEQYFGPGTRLTVT.

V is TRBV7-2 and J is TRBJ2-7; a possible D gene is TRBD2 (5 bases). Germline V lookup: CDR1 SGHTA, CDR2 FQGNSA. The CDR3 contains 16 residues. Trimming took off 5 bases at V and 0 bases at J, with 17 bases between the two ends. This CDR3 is CASSREGSGTSYEQYF. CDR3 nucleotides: TGTGCCAGCAGCAGAGAGGGATCCGGCACCTCCTACGAGCAGTACTTC.

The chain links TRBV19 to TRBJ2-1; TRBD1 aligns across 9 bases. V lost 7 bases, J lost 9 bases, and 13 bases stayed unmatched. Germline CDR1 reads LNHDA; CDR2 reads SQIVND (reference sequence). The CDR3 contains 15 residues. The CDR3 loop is CASKRGTGPSGEQFF. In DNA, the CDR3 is TGTGCCAGTAAAAGGGGGACAGGGCCCTCGGGTGAGCAGTTCTTC.

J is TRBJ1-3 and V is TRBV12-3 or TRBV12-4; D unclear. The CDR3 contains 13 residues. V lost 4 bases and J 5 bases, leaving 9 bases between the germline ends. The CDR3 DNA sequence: TGTGCCAGCAGTTCTCGGGCCCGAAACACCATATATTTT. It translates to CASSSRARNTIYF.

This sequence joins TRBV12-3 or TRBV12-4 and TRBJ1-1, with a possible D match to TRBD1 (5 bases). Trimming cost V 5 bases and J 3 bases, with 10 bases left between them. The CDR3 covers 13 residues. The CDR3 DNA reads TGTGCCAGCAGTGAGGGGTTGCACACTGAAGCTTTCTTT. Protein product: CASSEGLHTEAFF.

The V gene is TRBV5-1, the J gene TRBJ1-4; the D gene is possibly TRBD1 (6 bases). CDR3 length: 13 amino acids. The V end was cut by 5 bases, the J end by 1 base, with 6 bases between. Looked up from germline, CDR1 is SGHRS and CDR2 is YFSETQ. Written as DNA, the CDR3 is TGCGCCAGCAGAGGGGGAACTAATGAAAAACTGTTTTTT. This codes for CASRGGTNEKLFF.

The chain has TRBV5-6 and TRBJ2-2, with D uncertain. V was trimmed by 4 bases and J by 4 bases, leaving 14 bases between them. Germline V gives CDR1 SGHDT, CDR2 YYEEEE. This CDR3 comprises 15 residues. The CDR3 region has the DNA TGTGCCAGCAGCCCCACGCAGCTACCCACCGGGGAGCTGTTTTTT. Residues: CASSPTQLPTGELFF.

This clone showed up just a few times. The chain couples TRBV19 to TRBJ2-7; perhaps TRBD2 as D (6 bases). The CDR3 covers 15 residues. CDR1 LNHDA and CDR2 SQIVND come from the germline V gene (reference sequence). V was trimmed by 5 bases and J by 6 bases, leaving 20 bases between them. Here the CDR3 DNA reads TGTGCCAGTAGTCAGAACAAAGCCCGCGGGGCCGAGCAGTACTTC. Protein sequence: CASSQNKARGAEQYF.

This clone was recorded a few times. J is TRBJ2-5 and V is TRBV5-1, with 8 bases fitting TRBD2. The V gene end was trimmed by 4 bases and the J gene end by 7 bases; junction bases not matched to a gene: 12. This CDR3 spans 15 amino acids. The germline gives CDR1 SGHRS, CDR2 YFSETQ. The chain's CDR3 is CASSLWTSPGRTQYF. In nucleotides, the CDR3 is TGCGCCAGCAGCCTCTGGACTAGCCCGGGGAGGACCCAGTACTTC.